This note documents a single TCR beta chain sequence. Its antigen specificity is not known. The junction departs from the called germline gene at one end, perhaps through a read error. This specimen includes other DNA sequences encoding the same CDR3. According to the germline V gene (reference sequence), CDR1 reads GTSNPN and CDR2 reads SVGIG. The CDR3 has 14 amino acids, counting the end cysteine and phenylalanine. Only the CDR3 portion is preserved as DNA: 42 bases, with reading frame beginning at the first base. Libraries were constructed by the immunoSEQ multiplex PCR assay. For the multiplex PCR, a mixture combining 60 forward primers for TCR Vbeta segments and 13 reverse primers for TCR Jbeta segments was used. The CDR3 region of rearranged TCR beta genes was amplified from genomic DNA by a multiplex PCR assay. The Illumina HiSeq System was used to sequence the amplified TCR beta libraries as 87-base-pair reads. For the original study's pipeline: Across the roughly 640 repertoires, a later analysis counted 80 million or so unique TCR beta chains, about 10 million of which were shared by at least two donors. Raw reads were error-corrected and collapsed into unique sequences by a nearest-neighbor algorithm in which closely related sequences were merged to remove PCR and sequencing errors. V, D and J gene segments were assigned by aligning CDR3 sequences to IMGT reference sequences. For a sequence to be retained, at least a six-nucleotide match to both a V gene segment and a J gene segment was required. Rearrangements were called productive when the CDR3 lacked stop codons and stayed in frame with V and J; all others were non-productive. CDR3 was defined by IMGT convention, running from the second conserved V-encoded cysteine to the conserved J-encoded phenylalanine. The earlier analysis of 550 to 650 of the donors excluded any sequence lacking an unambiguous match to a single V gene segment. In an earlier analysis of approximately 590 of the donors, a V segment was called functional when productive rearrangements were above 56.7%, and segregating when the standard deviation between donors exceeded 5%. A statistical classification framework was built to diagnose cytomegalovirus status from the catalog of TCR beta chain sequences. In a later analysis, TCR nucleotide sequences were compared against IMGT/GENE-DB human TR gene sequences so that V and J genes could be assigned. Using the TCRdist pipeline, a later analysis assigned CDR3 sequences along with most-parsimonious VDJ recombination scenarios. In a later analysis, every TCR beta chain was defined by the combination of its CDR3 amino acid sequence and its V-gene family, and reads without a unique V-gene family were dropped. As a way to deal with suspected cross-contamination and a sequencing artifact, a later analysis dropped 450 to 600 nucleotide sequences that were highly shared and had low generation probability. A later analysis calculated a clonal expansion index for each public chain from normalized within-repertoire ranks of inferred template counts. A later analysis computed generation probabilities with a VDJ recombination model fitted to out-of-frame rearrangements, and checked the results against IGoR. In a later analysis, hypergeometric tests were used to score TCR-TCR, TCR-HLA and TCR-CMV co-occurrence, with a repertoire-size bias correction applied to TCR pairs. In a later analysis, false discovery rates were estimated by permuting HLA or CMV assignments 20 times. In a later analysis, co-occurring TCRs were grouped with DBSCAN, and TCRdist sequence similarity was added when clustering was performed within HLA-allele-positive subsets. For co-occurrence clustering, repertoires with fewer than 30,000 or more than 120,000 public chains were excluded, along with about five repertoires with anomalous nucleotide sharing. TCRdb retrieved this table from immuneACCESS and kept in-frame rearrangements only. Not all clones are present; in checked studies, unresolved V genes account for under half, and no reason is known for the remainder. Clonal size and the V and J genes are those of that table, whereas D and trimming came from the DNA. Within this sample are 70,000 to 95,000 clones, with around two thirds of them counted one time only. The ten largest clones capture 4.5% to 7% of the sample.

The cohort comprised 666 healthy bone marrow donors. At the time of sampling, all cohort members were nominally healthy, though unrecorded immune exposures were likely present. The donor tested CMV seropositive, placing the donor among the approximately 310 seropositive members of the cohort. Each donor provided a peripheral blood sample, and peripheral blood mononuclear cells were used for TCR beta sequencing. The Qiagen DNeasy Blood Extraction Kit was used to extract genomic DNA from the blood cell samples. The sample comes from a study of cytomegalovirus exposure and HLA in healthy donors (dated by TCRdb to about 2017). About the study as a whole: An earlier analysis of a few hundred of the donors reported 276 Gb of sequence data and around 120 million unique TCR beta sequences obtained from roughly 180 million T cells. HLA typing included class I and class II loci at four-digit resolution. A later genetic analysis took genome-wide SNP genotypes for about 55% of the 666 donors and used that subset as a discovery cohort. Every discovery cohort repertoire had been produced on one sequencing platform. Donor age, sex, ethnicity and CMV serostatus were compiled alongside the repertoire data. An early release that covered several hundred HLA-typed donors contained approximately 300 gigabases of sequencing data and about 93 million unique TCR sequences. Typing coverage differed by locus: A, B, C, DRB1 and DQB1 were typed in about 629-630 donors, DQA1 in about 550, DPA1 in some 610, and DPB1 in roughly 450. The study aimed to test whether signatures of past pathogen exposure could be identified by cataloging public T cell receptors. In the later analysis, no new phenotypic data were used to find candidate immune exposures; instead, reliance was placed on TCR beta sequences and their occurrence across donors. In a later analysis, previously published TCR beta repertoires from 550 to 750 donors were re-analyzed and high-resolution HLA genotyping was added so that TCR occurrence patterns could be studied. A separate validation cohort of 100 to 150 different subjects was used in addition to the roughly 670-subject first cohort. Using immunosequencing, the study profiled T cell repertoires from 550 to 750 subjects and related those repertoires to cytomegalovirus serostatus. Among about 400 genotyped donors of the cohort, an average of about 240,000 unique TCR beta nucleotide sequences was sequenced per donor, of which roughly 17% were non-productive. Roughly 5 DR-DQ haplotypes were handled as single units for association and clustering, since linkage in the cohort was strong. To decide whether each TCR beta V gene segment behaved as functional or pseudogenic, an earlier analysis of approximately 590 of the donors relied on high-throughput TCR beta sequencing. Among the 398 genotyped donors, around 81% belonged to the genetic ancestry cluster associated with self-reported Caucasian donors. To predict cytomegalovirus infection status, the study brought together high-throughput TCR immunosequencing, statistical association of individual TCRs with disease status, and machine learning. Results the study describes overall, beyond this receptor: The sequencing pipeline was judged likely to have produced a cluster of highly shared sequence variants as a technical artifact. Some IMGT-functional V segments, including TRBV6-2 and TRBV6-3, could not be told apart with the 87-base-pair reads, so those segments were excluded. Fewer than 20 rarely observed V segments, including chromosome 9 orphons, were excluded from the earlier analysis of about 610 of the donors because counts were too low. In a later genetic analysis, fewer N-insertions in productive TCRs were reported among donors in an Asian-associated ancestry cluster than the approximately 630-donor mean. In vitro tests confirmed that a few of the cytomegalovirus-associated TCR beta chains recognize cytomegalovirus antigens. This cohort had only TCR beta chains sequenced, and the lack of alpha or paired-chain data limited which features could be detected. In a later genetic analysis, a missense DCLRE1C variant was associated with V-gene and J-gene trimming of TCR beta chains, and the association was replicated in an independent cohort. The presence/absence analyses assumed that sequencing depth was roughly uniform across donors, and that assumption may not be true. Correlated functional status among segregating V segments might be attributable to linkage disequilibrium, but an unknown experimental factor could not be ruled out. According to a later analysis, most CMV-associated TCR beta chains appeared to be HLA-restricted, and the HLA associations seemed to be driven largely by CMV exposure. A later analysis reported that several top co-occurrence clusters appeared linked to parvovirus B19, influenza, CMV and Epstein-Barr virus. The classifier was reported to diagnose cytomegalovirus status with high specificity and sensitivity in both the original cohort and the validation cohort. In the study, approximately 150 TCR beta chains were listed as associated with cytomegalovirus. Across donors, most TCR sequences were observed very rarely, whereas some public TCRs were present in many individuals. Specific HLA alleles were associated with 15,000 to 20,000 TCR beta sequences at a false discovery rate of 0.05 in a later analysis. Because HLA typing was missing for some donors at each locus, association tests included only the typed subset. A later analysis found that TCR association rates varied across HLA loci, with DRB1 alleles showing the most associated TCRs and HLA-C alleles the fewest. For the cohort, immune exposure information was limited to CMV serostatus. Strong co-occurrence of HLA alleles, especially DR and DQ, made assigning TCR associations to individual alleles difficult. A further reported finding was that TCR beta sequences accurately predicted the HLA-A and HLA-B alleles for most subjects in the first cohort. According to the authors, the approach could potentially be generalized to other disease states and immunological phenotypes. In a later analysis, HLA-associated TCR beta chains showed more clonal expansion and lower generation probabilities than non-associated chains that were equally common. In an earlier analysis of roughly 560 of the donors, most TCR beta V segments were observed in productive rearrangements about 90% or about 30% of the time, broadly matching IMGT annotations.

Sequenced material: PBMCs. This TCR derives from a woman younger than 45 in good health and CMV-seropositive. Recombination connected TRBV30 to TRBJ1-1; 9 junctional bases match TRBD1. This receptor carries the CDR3 CAWIDRGSNTEAFF. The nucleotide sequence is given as TGTGCCTGGATCGACAGGGGGTCGAACACTGAAGCCTTCTTT.